The 26 T cell receptor beta chains reported below all come from one sample, sequenced in a study of cytomegalovirus exposure and HLA in healthy donors. Using immunoSEQ multiplex PCR, the repertoire was profiled, and TCRdb retains in-frame clones only, with some absent. This repertoire shows over 60,000 clones, about 94% found once; its top ten account for about 4.4%. The material sequenced was PBMCs. The receptors were sampled from a man aged 18-30 years in good health and CMV-seropositive.

This sequence joins TRBV28 and TRBJ1-3; TRBD1 might be the D (6 bases). This CDR3 is built from 15 residues. Per the germline V gene, CDR1 is MDHEN and CDR2 is SYDVKM. Between the trimmed V and J ends, which lost 7 bases and 0 bases, there was a span of 13 bases. Here the CDR3 reads CASTTGTSSGNTIYF. CDR3 in DNA: TGTGCCAGCACCACCGGGACAAGCTCTGGAAACACCATATATTTT.

The chain uses TRBV6-5 and TRBJ2-7, with 8 bases identical to TRBD1. Germline lookup yields CDR1 MNHEY and CDR2 SVGAGI. V dropped 6 bases and J dropped 5; count of bases not matched to a gene: 6. This CDR3 spans 13 amino acids. CDR3 in DNA: TGTGCCAGCAGCGGACAGGGCAGCGACGAGCAGTACTTC. It encodes CASSGQGSDEQYF.

CDR3 DNA: TGTGCCAGCACCCCATCGAGTGAGCAGTTCTTC. It encodes CASTPSSEQFF. The gene calls are TRBV11-2 and TRBJ2-1; no reliable D call. The V gene lost 7 bases and the J gene lost 9 bases, with 10 bases spanning the gap. The germline V gene encodes CDR1 SGHAT and CDR2 FQNNGV. The CDR3 extends over 11 amino acids.

This clone was seen only once. This sequence joins TRBV14 and TRBJ2-7; D uncertain. CDR1 and CDR2 from the germline V gene are SGHDN and FVKESK. This CDR3 has 13 amino acids. V lost 0 bases and J lost 7, with 10 bases in between. The DNA for the CDR3 is TGTGCCAGCAGCCAAGAGTCGGGTTGGGAGCAGTACTTC. This codes for CASSQESGWEQYF.

J is TRBJ2-2 and V is TRBV28, with TRBD1 identical over 7 bases. This CDR3 is built from 15 residues. Germline V gene sequence: CDR1 MDHEN, CDR2 SYDVKM. J was trimmed by 4 bases and V by 6 bases; bases with no gene match: 8. The CDR3 spells CASSWDSLFTGELFF. As DNA, the CDR3 is TGTGCCAGCAGCTGGGACAGCCTTTTCACCGGGGAGCTGTTTTTT.

The V call is TRBV13, the J call TRBJ1-6; possible D gene TRBD1, 5 bases. This CDR3 region has 17 residues. Trimming pared 0 bases from V and 0 bases from J, leaving 9 bases between. Germline V lookup: CDR1 PRHDT, CDR2 FYEKMQ (reference sequence). For the CDR3, the DNA is TGTGCCAGCAGCTTAGGCAGGACAAGCTCCTATAATTCACCCCTCCACTTT. This gives the protein CASSLGRTSSYNSPLHF.

CDR3 bases: TGTGCCAGCAGCCTACAGGGTTACCCTGAAGCTTTCTTT. Its protein product is CASSLQGYPEAFF. The chain employs TRBV11-2 and TRBJ1-1, with D perhaps matching TRBD1 (6 bases). Germline V CDR1 and CDR2: SGHAT, FQNNGV. This CDR3 has 13 amino acids. Trimming removed 5 bases from V and 6 bases from J, with 13 bases in between.

The count of this clone is one. J is TRBJ1-2 and V is TRBV29-1; no firm D call. Trimming cost V 4 bases and J 7 bases, with 22 bases left between them. Looked up from germline, CDR1 is SQVTM and CDR2 is ANQGSEA. There are 15 residues in the CDR3. Here the CDR3 reads CSVAGTYMGIVGYTF. DNA of the CDR3: TGCAGCGTTGCGGGAACGTACATGGGGATAGTTGGCTACACCTTC.

The chain employs TRBV7-3 and TRBJ2-5; 10 bases line up with TRBD2. V shed 5 bases and J 4 bases; nucleotides not matched to a gene: 7. This CDR3 region has 15 residues. CDR1 is SGHTA and CDR2 is FQGTGA in the germline V gene. CDR3 nucleotides: TGTGCCAGCAGCCAGGGACTAGCGAGAGGAGAGACCCAGTACTTC. Translated, it gives CASSQGLARGETQYF.

The V gene is TRBV2, the J gene TRBJ2-7, with 13 bases lining up with TRBD2. The CDR3 is 15 amino acids. V shed 2 bases, J shed 4 bases, and the junction held 2 bases outside the gene matches. Germline V gene sequence: CDR1 SNHLY, CDR2 FYNNEI. The CDR3 nucleotides are TGTGCCAGCAGTGAATTGACTAGCGGGGGGTACGAGCAGTACTTC. Translating gives CASSELTSGGYEQYF.

V is TRBV9 and J is TRBJ2-3, with TRBD2 matching 13 bases. After removal of 4 bases from V and 6 bases from J, the junction contained 8 bases not matched to a gene. The CDR3 is made up of 16 amino acids. Germline CDR1 reads SGDLS; CDR2 reads YYNGEE. CDR3 sequence: CASSSGLAGEMDTQYF. DNA of the CDR3: TGTGCCAGCAGCTCCGGACTAGCGGGAGAAATGGATACGCAGTATTTT.

V is TRBV6-6 and J is TRBJ2-5, with D maybe TRBD1 (6 bases). The CDR3 has 13 residues. Per germline, CDR1 MNHNY and CDR2 SVGAGI (reference sequence). V was pared by 6 bases and J by 1 base, with 9 bases between. The CDR3 here is CASRDSSQETQYF. For the CDR3, the DNA is TGTGCCAGCAGGGACAGCTCCCAAGAGACCCAGTACTTC.

CDR3: CASSLGPTYEQYF. The DNA for the CDR3 is TGTGCCAGCAGCTTAGGGCCGACCTACGAGCAGTACTTC. The J gene is TRBJ2-7, the V gene TRBV11-3; no reliable D call. The CDR3 loop spans 13 amino acids. Trimming took 1 base from V and 2 from J, leaving 6 bases between them. Germline CDR1 and CDR2: SGHNT and YENEEA.

The J gene is TRBJ1-2, the V gene TRBV5-5; 9 bases align to TRBD1. The germline V gene encodes CDR1 SGHKS and CDR2 YYEKEE (reference sequence). The CDR3 sequence is 13 residues long. V was clipped by 4 bases and J by 8 bases; unmatched bases: 6. DNA of the CDR3: TGTGCCAGCAGCGATGGGACAGGGCGCGGCTACACCTTC. This gives the protein CASSDGTGRGYTF.

The rearrangement links TRBV6-5 to TRBJ1-5; D remains unclear. V gave up 3 bases and J gave up 1 base, with 10 bases separating them. The germline V gene has CDR1 MNHEY and CDR2 SVGAGI. CDR3 length: 15 residues. The CDR3 bases are TGTGCCAGCAGTTATTACACAGAGAGCAATCAGCCCCAGCATTTT. Translating it yields CASSYYTESNQPQHF.

This clone appeared a few times. The chain recombines TRBV27 with TRBJ1-6; 7 positions match TRBD1. The V segment lost 7 bases and the J segment 10 bases; nucleotides outside the gene matches: 7. CDR1 and CDR2 (germline): MNHEY, SMNVEV (reference sequence). This CDR3 contains 13 residues. The CDR3 reads CASTRQGSSPLHF. The CDR3 nucleotides are TGTGCCAGCACCCGACAGGGTAGCTCACCCCTCCACTTT.

This sequence joins TRBV2 and TRBJ1-3; TRBD1 might be the D (6 bases). CDR1 is SNHLY and CDR2 is FYNNEI in the germline V gene. Trimming removed 6 bases at V and 1 base at J, with 10 bases between. This CDR3 spans 14 amino acids. CDR3 sequence (DNA): TGTGCCAGCAGCCTACAGGGTTCTGGAAACACCATATATTTT. It specifies CASSLQGSGNTIYF.

The V call is TRBV2, the J call TRBJ2-7, with 9 bases matching TRBD1. This CDR3 has 16 residues. J was trimmed by 2 bases and V by 6 bases; bases with no gene match: 11. Germline assignment: CDR1 SNHLY and CDR2 FYNNEI. The CDR3 spells CASRKPAGTGTYEQYF. As DNA, the CDR3 is TGTGCCAGCAGGAAACCAGCCGGGACAGGGACCTACGAGCAGTACTTC.

The V gene is TRBV27, the J gene TRBJ2-7; 8 bases match TRBD1. V shed 4 bases, J shed 3 bases, and the junction held 8 bases outside the gene matches. The V gene's germline CDR1 is MNHEY and CDR2 SMNVEV (reference sequence). CDR3 size: 15 residues. This CDR3 is CASSSTAQGGYEQYF. CDR3 nucleotide sequence: TGTGCCAGCAGTTCAACTGCACAGGGGGGCTACGAGCAGTACTTC.

This clone was found once. V gene TRBV27 combines with J gene TRBJ2-7, with a tentative D call TRBD1 (6 bases). Germline V gives CDR1 MNHEY, CDR2 SMNVEV (reference sequence). Trimming removed 5 bases from V and 2 bases from J, with 13 bases in between. This CDR3 has 14 amino acids. CDR3 DNA sequence: TGTGCCAGCAGTCGAGGACAGAATCCCTACGAGCAGTACTTC. It specifies CASSRGQNPYEQYF.

The chain is built from TRBV5-7 and TRBJ1-5; no clear D. TRBV5-7 is assigned to the ORF class and has an uncertain function. Trimming removed 0 bases from V and 2 bases from J, with 12 bases in between. CDR3 length: 16 amino acids. CDR3 nucleotide sequence: TGTGCCAGCAGCTTGGTAGTCCGGGATCGCAATCAGCCCCAGCATTTT. The encoded protein is CASSLVVRDRNQPQHF.

The rearrangement uses TRBV7-2 and TRBJ1-5; 9 bases fit TRBD1. This CDR3 comprises 13 residues. The germline gives CDR1 SGHTA, CDR2 FQGNSA. V was clipped by 7 bases and J by 9 bases; unmatched bases: 7. Here the CDR3 reads CASTTGGGGPQHF. CDR3 DNA sequence: TGTGCCAGCACCACAGGGGGCGGGGGGCCCCAGCATTTT.

The gene calls are TRBV5-6 and TRBJ2-1, with D possibly TRBD2 on 5 matching bases. Germline lookup yields CDR1 SGHDT and CDR2 YYEEEE. V was pared by 4 bases and J by 6 bases, with 17 bases between. The CDR3 extends over 15 amino acids. The CDR3 sequence is CASSPPRGSRNEQFF. The CDR3 DNA reads as TGTGCCAGCAGCCCCCCCCGGGGTAGCCGCAATGAGCAGTTCTTC.

This sequence joins TRBV18 and TRBJ1-1, with a weak D call TRBD1 (6 bases). The V end was cut by 4 bases, the J end by 3 bases, with 12 bases between. This CDR3 region has 14 residues. Germline V gene lookup returns CDR1 KGHSH and CDR2 LQKENI. CDR3 sequence reads: CASSRGGAYTEAFF. For the CDR3, the DNA is TGTGCCAGCTCACGGGGGGGGGCGTACACTGAAGCTTTCTTT.

This chain joins TRBV9 and TRBJ1-2, with D perhaps TRBD1 (5 bases). CDR1 SGDLS and CDR2 YYNGEE come from the germline V gene. Trimming pared 4 bases from V and 2 bases from J, leaving 18 bases between. CDR3 length: 16 residues. The CDR3 loop reads CASSPSALGGNYGYTF. The CDR3 DNA is TGTGCCAGCAGCCCTTCAGCCTTGGGGGGAAACTATGGCTACACCTTC.

V usage is TRBV5-1 and J usage is TRBJ2-7; 8 bases align to TRBD1. J was trimmed by 4 bases and V by 4 bases; bases with no gene match: 7. The CDR3 is 14 amino acids. CDR1 SGHRS and CDR2 YFSETQ come from the germline V gene. CDR3 in amino acids: CASSGPGGKYEQYF. CDR3 DNA sequence: TGCGCCAGCAGCGGGCCAGGGGGCAAGTACGAGCAGTACTTC.